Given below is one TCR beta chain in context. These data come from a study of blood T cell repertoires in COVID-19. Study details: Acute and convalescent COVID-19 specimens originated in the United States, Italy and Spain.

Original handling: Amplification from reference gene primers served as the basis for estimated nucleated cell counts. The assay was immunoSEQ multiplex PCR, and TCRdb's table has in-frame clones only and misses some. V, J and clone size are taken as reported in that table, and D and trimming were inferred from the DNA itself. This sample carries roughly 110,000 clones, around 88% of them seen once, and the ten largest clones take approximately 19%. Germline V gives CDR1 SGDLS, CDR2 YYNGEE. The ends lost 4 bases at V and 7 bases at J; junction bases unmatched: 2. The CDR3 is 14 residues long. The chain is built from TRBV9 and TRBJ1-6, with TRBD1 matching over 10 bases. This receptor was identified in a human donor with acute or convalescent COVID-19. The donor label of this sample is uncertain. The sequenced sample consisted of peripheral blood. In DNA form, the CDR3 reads TGTGCCAGCAGCACGGGACAGGGGAATTCACCCCTCCACTTT. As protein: CASSTGQGNSPLHF.